The TCR beta chain described here comes from a study of shared clonotypes between healthy human individuals. Study outcomes and limitations: Compared with memory subsets, naive subsets generally had larger estimated richness. Sequencing depth was predicted to influence how clonotypes are shared among donors. Several donors showed sharing of approximately 5% of naive CD4 clonotypes.

It was about 210 ng DNA, tens of thousands of T cell genomes, that sorted-subset replicate PCRs used. TCRdb's copy holds only in-frame clones and misses some; the assay was immunoSEQ multiplex PCR. Of about 2 million clones in the sample, about 94% were seen once. The germline V gene has CDR1 MNHNS and CDR2 SASEGT. V was shortened by 3 bases and J by 1 base, with 6 bases between the two germline ends. The CDR3 contains 13 residues. This clone was found a few times. As yet, its antigen is unknown. Different DNA sequences within this sample yield the same CDR3. Naive CD8 isolation took CD45RO-negative cells positively selected for CCR7 and excluded terminally differentiated effector memory CD45RA+ cells.

This receptor was obtained from a man aged 18 to 29 in good health. The sequenced material came from naive CD8+ T cells sorted from blood. This chain connects TRBV6-1 to TRBJ1-2; TRBD1 might be the D (6 bases). The CDR3 sequence: CASSEDSNYGYTF. The CDR3 nucleotides read TGTGCCAGCAGTGAGGACAGTAACTATGGCTACACCTTC.